The 21 T cell receptor beta chains below were found in one sample sequenced in a study of blood T cell repertoires in COVID-19 (dated by TCRdb to 2020 to 2021). Library creation used the immunoSEQ multiplex PCR assay. Drawn from immuneACCESS, this table holds only the in-frame rearrangements with V and J called that TCRdb kept. Clones are partly lost; checked studies trace under half to an unresolved V gene and leave the rest unexplained. The sample has over 350,000 clones on record, more than 75% of them singletons. More than 1% of the sample comes from the top ten. Source material: PBMCs or T cells enriched from blood (not recorded which). Source of these receptors: a woman between 18 and 29 years old who had recovered from COVID-19.

The chain has TRBV7-3 and TRBJ2-1; TRBD1 is a possible D gene (6 bases). Germline V gene sequence: CDR1 SGHTA, CDR2 FQGTGA. V was cut by 1 base and J by 3 bases, with 7 bases left in between. The CDR3 is 14 amino acids. As DNA, the CDR3 is TGTGCCAGCAGCTTAAGAGGGGGCTACAATGAGCAGTTCTTC. Its translation: CASSLRGGYNEQFF.

The chain recombines TRBV12-3 or TRBV12-4 with TRBJ2-7, with D perhaps matching TRBD2 (6 bases). The CDR3 spans 12 residues. V lost 7 bases, J lost 7 bases, and 14 bases lay in between. CDR3 DNA sequence: TGTGCCAGCACCCCAGGTGGGGGGGAGCAGTACTTC. Amino acid sequence: CASTPGGGEQYF.

As to this clone: Other DNA sequences from this sample encode an identical CDR3 as well. The chain uses TRBV7-2 and TRBJ1-5, with 8 bases identical to TRBD1. There are 14 residues in the CDR3. J lost 4 bases, V lost 4 bases, and 3 bases had no gene match. Per germline, CDR1 SGHTA and CDR2 FQGNSA. CDR3 in amino acids: CASSSRTGNQPQHF. CDR3 DNA: TGTGCCAGCAGCTCCCGGACAGGGAATCAGCCCCAGCATTTT. Supplemented by reference TRBV7-2 and TRBJ1-5, the full variable domain reads GAGVSQSPSNKVTEKGKDVELRCDPISGHTALYWYRQSLGQGLEFLIYFQGNSAPDKSGLPSDRFSAERTGGSVSTLTIQRTQQEDSAVYLCASSSRTGNQPQHFGDGTRLSIL.

CDR3 nucleotide sequence: TGTGCCAGCAGCTTCGACTCCAACTATGGCTACACCTTC. Protein: CASSFDSNYGYTF. The rearrangement joins TRBV5-4 to TRBJ1-2; D gene uncertain. The CDR3 totals 13 residues. V lost 2 bases to trimming and J lost 2 bases, with 7 bases between them. The germline gives CDR1 SGHNT, CDR2 YYREEE (reference sequence).

The CDR3 region has the DNA TGTGCCAGCAGCTTAGCGGGGGGGCTATCCTACAATGAGCAGTTCTTC. It specifies CASSLAGGLSYNEQFF. V is TRBV6-4 and J is TRBJ2-1; 11 positions match TRBD2. The CDR3 spans 16 residues. V shed 6 bases, J shed 1 base, and the junction held 5 bases outside the gene matches. Germline V CDR1 and CDR2: MRHNA, SNTAGT.

CDR3 loop: CASSSARVGYGYTF. CDR3 DNA sequence: TGTGCCAGCAGTTCAGCCAGGGTGGGCTATGGCTACACCTTC. The V and J genes are TRBV6-5 and TRBJ1-2; D may be TRBD1 (5 bases). CDR3 length: 14 residues. Trimming removed 4 bases from V and 4 bases from J, with 13 bases in between. Germline CDR1 MNHEY, CDR2 SVGAGI.

V gene TRBV4-3 combines with J gene TRBJ1-5; tentatively, D is TRBD1 (6 bases). The CDR3 consists of 16 residues. Germline V gene data show CDR1 as LGHNA and CDR2 as YSLEER. The V end was cut by 0 bases, the J end by 3 bases, with 12 bases between. The CDR3 loop reads CASSQDAGAVNQPQHF. The CDR3 DNA follows: TGCGCCAGCAGCCAAGATGCAGGGGCGGTCAATCAGCCCCAGCATTTT.

The chain has TRBV19 and TRBJ1-1, with D maybe TRBD1 (5 bases). V dropped 6 bases and J dropped 7 bases, with 15 bases sitting between them. Per germline, CDR1 LNHDA and CDR2 SQIVND (reference sequence). CDR3 length equals 13 residues. The DNA for the CDR3 is TGTGCCAGTAGACGGGGGGTTTACGGTGAAGCTTTCTTT. Translating gives CASRRGVYGEAFF.

The chain carries TRBV2 and TRBJ2-7; 9 bases align to TRBD1. Trimming removed 5 bases from V and 3 bases from J; junction bases left unmatched: 8. The germline V gene encodes CDR1 SNHLY and CDR2 FYNNEI. There are 15 residues in the CDR3. The CDR3 reads CASSFSGTGNYEQYF. CDR3 DNA: TGTGCCAGCAGTTTTTCCGGGACAGGGAACTACGAGCAGTACTTC.

The J gene is TRBJ1-1, the V gene TRBV13, with a possible D match to TRBD1 (6 bases). The germline V and J ends were trimmed by 4 bases and 1 base, with 19 bases remaining between them. The CDR3 covers 17 residues. In germline, CDR1 is PRHDT, CDR2 FYEKMQ (reference sequence). CDR3 sequence (DNA): TGTGCCAGCAGCTCGCGCGCAGGGGCCACAGCGAACACTGAAGCTTTCTTT. Protein: CASSSRAGATANTEAFF.

The chain is built from TRBV9 and TRBJ1-2; D is perhaps TRBD1 (6 bases). Looked up from germline, CDR1 is SGDLS and CDR2 is YYNGEE. V was cut by 0 bases and J by 5 bases, with 14 bases left in between. CDR3 length: 15 amino acids. Written as DNA, the CDR3 is TGTGCCAGCAGCGTAGTCCCGGACAGCCGGTATGGCTACACCTTC. Protein product: CASSVVPDSRYGYTF.

The chain is built from TRBV10-2 and TRBJ2-1; 10 nucleotides align to TRBD2. CDR1 WSHSY and CDR2 SAAADI come from the germline V gene. The J segment lost 1 base and the V segment lost 5 bases, leaving 5 bases of the junction unmatched. CDR3 length: 16 amino acids. The DNA for the CDR3 is TGCGCCAGCAGTCCTAGCGGGGGTGGATCCTACAATGAGCAGTTCTTC. Its translation: CASSPSGGGSYNEQFF.

The rearrangement uses TRBV30 and TRBJ1-3; no clear D gene. Germline-derived CDR1 and CDR2 are GTSNPN and SVGIG (reference sequence). The CDR3 sequence is 13 residues long. V was clipped by 2 bases and J by 3 bases, with 8 bases between them. DNA of the CDR3: TGTGCCTGGAGTTCTACGGGTGGAAACACCATATATTTT. This encodes CAWSSTGGNTIYF.

A few counts support this clone. The chain has TRBV2 and TRBJ2-1; TRBD1 is a possible D gene (5 bases). Between the trimmed V and J ends, which lost 2 bases and 8 bases, there was a span of 13 bases. The CDR3 has 14 amino acids. The V gene's germline CDR1 is SNHLY and CDR2 FYNNEI. The DNA for the CDR3 is TGTGCCAGCAGTGAATGGGCAGGGCAGGATGAGCAGTTCTTC. Amino acid sequence: CASSEWAGQDEQFF.

This chain joins TRBV30 and TRBJ1-2; no reliable D call. Germline V gene data show CDR1 as GTSNPN and CDR2 as SVGIG (reference sequence). Trimming shortened V by 1 base and J by 4 bases, and 10 bases separated the two germline ends. The CDR3 has 13 amino acids. CDR3 bases: TGTGCCTGGAGTGAAAGAGCTTTCTATGGCTACACCTTC. Translated: CAWSERAFYGYTF.

The chain has TRBV28 and TRBJ1-5; tentatively, D is TRBD1 (5 bases). The germline gives CDR1 MDHEN, CDR2 SYDVKM. The CDR3 has 14 amino acids. Trimming removed 6 bases from V and 0 bases from J, with 9 bases in between. The CDR3 DNA sequence: TGTGCCAGCAGGACAGATTATAGCAATCAGCCCCAGCATTTT. Protein: CASRTDYSNQPQHF. The variable domain in full, completed from reference TRBV28 and TRBJ1-5, reads DVKVTQSSRYLVKRTGEKVFLECVQDMDHENMFWYRQDPGLGLRLIYFSYDVKMKEKGDIPEGYSVSREKKERFSLILESASTNQTSMYLCASRTDYSNQPQHFGDGTRLSIL.

The chain joins TRBV5-1 to TRBJ1-2; the D gene is possibly TRBD1 (6 bases). The germline CDR1 and CDR2 sequences are SGHRS and YFSETQ. Between the trimmed V and J ends, which lost 0 bases and 9 bases, there was a span of 12 bases. CDR3 length equals 13 residues. The CDR3 DNA follows: TGCGCCAGCAGCTTGGCGGCAGGGGATAGCTACACCTTC. Its protein product is CASSLAAGDSYTF.

The rearrangement joins TRBV7-9 to TRBJ1-5; TRBD1 matches 7 bases. This CDR3 region has 15 residues. V was clipped by 4 bases and J by 6 bases; unmatched bases: 9. CDR1 and CDR2 (germline): SEHNR, FQNEAQ (reference sequence). The chain's CDR3 is CASSWRTGPLQPQHF. For the CDR3, the DNA is TGTGCCAGCAGCTGGCGGACAGGCCCCCTTCAGCCCCAGCATTTT.

Details on this clone: The same CDR3 also results from other DNA sequences found in this sample. The CDR3 DNA sequence: TGCGCCAGCAGTCCCGGGACAGGGAACACTGAAGCTTTCTTT. Protein sequence: CASSPGTGNTEAFF. The J gene is TRBJ1-1, the V gene TRBV5-1, with 8 bases fitting TRBD1. This CDR3 spans 14 amino acids. After removal of 5 bases from V and 1 base from J, the junction contained 4 bases not matched to a gene. Per the germline V gene, CDR1 is SGHRS and CDR2 is YFSETQ.

The V call is TRBV6-5, the J call TRBJ1-2; D gene unclear. The CDR3 sequence is 14 residues long. Per the germline V gene, CDR1 is MNHEY and CDR2 is SVGAGI. With 6 bases removed from V and 0 bases from J, the gap between germline ends came to 11 bases. The CDR3 here is CASRHEGTNYGYTF. The DNA for the CDR3 is TGTGCCAGCAGACATGAGGGAACTAACTATGGCTACACCTTC.

The V gene is TRBV3-1 (or the pseudogene TRBV3-2), the J gene TRBJ1-3; maybe TRBD1 (6 bases). The CDR3 runs to 14 residues. Germline values: CDR1 LGHDT, CDR2 YNNKEL (reference sequence). V lost 4 bases, J lost 4 bases, and 11 bases lay in between. The CDR3 loop is CASSPGQRGNTIYF. DNA for the CDR3: TGTGCCAGCAGCCCGGGACAACGAGGAAACACCATATATTTT.